These 15 T cell receptor beta chains were all obtained from the same sample, sequenced in a study of blood T cell repertoires in COVID-19. The table came from immunoSEQ multiplex PCR; TCRdb's copy has only in-frame clones and leaves some out. The profile shows about 200,000 clones, just under 85% of them singletons. Material for sequencing was peripheral blood. The receptors come from a man aged 55 to 70 with COVID-19, enrolled during active disease.

The chain carries TRBV10-1 and TRBJ2-7; TRBD1 matches 9 bases. The CDR3 consists of 17 residues. With 4 bases clipped from V and 0 bases from J, the junction kept 10 bases outside the gene matches. Germline-derived CDR1 and CDR2 are WNHNN and SYGVQD (reference sequence). CDR3 loop: CASSGPIPDRGSYEQYF. The CDR3 coding sequence is TGCGCCAGCAGTGGACCCATACCGGACAGGGGCTCCTACGAGCAGTACTTC.

This clone came up once. The chain links TRBV7-3 to TRBJ2-7, with TRBD2 matching over 8 bases. V trimming: 5 bases; J trimming: 3 bases; junction bases outside the gene matches: 6. The CDR3 is 14 amino acids. CDR1 is SGHTA and CDR2 is FQGTGA in the germline V gene. CDR3: CASSPSGSIYEQYF. CDR3 DNA: TGTGCCAGCAGCCCCAGCGGGAGTATCTACGAGCAGTACTTC.

This rearrangement joins TRBV7-9 to TRBJ1-1; 7 positions match TRBD1. The CDR3 runs 15 residues. V gave up 1 base and J gave up 4 bases; unmatched junction bases: 6. CDR1 is SEHNR and CDR2 is FQNEAQ in the germline V gene (reference sequence). The CDR3 reads CASSLERGRVTEAFF. The CDR3 nucleotides are TGTGCCAGCAGCTTAGAAAGGGGGCGCGTCACTGAAGCTTTCTTT.

As regards this clone: Other DNA sequences in this sample translate to the same CDR3. This chain links TRBV3-1 (or the pseudogene TRBV3-2) with TRBJ1-5; D remains ambiguous. V was clipped by 1 base and J by 0 bases, with 7 bases between them. Per the germline V gene, CDR1 is LGHDT and CDR2 is YNNKEL (reference sequence). This CDR3 has 15 amino acids. CDR3 DNA sequence: TGTGCCAGCAGCCAAGGAGGGTCTAGCAATCAGCCCCAGCATTTT. This gives the protein CASSQGGSSNQPQHF.

This clone was picked up one time. The rearrangement uses TRBV5-3 and TRBJ2-7; 8 nucleotides align to TRBD1. TRBV5-3 is treated as an ORF (open reading frame) with a function not yet certain. The J segment lost 2 bases and the V segment lost 5 bases, leaving 12 bases of the junction unmatched. This CDR3 is 16 amino acids long. CDR3 residues: CARSPGDRIRAYEQYF. DNA of the CDR3: TGTGCCAGAAGTCCGGGGGACAGGATAAGAGCCTACGAGCAGTACTTC.

The chain recombines TRBV18 with TRBJ2-4, with D possibly being TRBD2 (5 bases). In germline, CDR1 is KGHSH, CDR2 LQKENI. CDR3 length: 16 amino acids. V was clipped by 0 bases and J by 2 bases, with 11 bases between them. CDR3 in DNA: TGTGCCAGCTCACCACCACGGGATGGAACCAAAAACATTCAGTACTTC. Its translation is CASSPPRDGTKNIQYF.

V is TRBV9 and J is TRBJ1-2, with no clear D. Trimming pared 0 bases from V and 4 bases from J, leaving 13 bases between. This CDR3 spans 15 amino acids. Germline V gives CDR1 SGDLS, CDR2 YYNGEE. The CDR3 sequence is CASSVDPGSTYGYTF. The CDR3 DNA is TGTGCCAGCAGCGTAGATCCCGGTAGCACCTATGGCTACACCTTC.

With respect to this clone: This sample also contains other DNA sequences that code for the same CDR3. The chain is built from TRBV3-1 (or the pseudogene TRBV3-2) and TRBJ1-3, with a possible D match to TRBD1 (5 bases). Germline CDR1 and CDR2: LGHDT and YNNKEL (reference sequence). CDR3 length equals 14 residues. Between the trimmed V and J ends, which lost 2 bases and 0 bases, there was a span of 5 bases. CDR3 DNA sequence: TGTGCCAGCAGCCAACAGGGCTCTGGAAACACCATATATTTT. Residues: CASSQQGSGNTIYF.

J is TRBJ1-3 and V is TRBV5-1; a weak D match, TRBD1 (6 bases). The CDR3 is 13 residues long. Between the trimmed V and J ends, which lost 0 bases and 9 bases, there was a span of 10 bases. CDR1 is SGHRS, CDR2 YFSETQ, per germline. CDR3 amino acids: CASSLVQGGTIYF. In DNA form, the CDR3 reads TGCGCCAGCAGCTTGGTACAGGGTGGCACCATATATTTT.

The rearrangement links TRBV4-2 to TRBJ2-7; 8 bases align to TRBD1. Germline assignment: CDR1 LGHNA and CDR2 YNFKEQ. The CDR3 is 14 residues long. Trimming at V came to 4 bases and at J to 2 bases, leaving 4 bases not matched to a gene. CDR3 residues: CASSLGQGTYEQYF. The CDR3 DNA reads TGTGCCAGCAGCCTAGGACAGGGTACCTACGAGCAGTACTTC.

The genes are TRBV7-9 and TRBJ2-7, with D possibly matching TRBD2 (5 bases). The CDR3 has 16 residues. Per the germline V gene, CDR1 is SEHNR and CDR2 is FQNEAQ (reference sequence). V lost 5 bases to trimming and J lost 2 bases, with 19 bases between them. The DNA of the CDR3 is TGTGCCAGCAGCAAGCGGAGCCGAATTGCGCCCTACGAGCAGTACTTC. Protein product: CASSKRSRIAPYEQYF.

The V gene is TRBV9, the J gene TRBJ1-6; 7 bases are a match to TRBD1. CDR3 length: 14 residues. Germline V CDR1 and CDR2: SGDLS, YYNGEE. J lost 6 bases, V lost 4 bases, and 4 bases had no gene match. The CDR3 DNA is TGTGCCAGCAGCTTACAGGGGACTAATTCACCCCTCCACTTT. It yields the protein CASSLQGTNSPLHF. Full variable domain (remainder filled in from reference TRBV9 and TRBJ1-6): DSGVTQTPKHLITATGQRVTLRCSPRSGDLSVYWYQQSLDQGLQFLIQYYNGEERAKGNILERFSAQQFPDLHSELNLSSLELGDSALYFCASSLQGTNSPLHFGNGTRLTVT.

This CDR3 is CASSLSGMGYEQYF. CDR3 sequence (DNA): TGTGCCAGCAGTTTATCAGGAATGGGCTACGAGCAGTACTTC. The chain carries TRBV28 and TRBJ2-7; D ambiguous. This CDR3 comprises 14 residues. Germline CDR1 and CDR2: MDHEN and SYDVKM. The V and J ends lost 1 base and 3 bases respectively, with 10 bases between them.

V is TRBV9 and J is TRBJ1-1, with 7 positions matching TRBD1. Per germline, CDR1 SGDLS and CDR2 YYNGEE. The CDR3 covers 15 residues. Trimming took 2 bases from V and 1 from J; bases not matched to a gene: 5. Here the CDR3 DNA reads TGTGCCAGCAGCGTTCATCGACAGGGGAACACTGAAGCTTTCTTT. Translation gives CASSVHRQGNTEAFF.

The chain links TRBV16 to TRBJ2-7; 7 bases are a match to TRBD1. The V segment lost 4 bases and the J segment 2 bases; nucleotides outside the gene matches: 5. The CDR3 loop spans 14 amino acids. CDR1 is KGHSY and CDR2 is FQNENV in the germline V gene. The CDR3 protein is CASSPGQEAYEQYF. In DNA, the CDR3 is TGTGCCAGCAGCCCCGGACAGGAGGCCTACGAGCAGTACTTC.